This T cell receptor (beta chain) emerged from a study of shared clonotypes between healthy human individuals. CDR3 length: 14 amino acids. Trimming removed 8 bases from V and 0 bases from J, with 14 bases in between. CDR1 is GTSNPN and CDR2 is SVGIG in the germline V gene (reference sequence). Study results and caveats: Clonotype sharing across a few donors was observed for approximately 5% of naive CD4 clonotypes.

This clone has only one observation. What it binds is not known. The method was immunoSEQ multiplex PCR; TCRdb's version includes in-frame clones alone and lacks a portion of them. The table shows about 960,000 clones, with approximately 76% occurring only once. The sequenced sample was memory CD4+ T cells sorted from blood. Subset meaning: CD45RA-negative fraction. The gene calls are TRBV30 and TRBJ1-5; D is possibly TRBD1 (6 bases). The clonotype originates from a man aged 18-30 years in good health. The CDR3 DNA follows: TGTGCCCTGGGGGGGGCGGATAGCAATCAGCCCCAGCATTTT. Its translation is CALGGADSNQPQHF.